This T cell receptor (beta chain) was identified in a study of metastatic and nonmetastatic thyroid tumors (dated by TCRdb to between 2020 and 2021). As for the study more broadly: For patients with malignant and with benign thyroid disease, the researchers compared repertoires between peripheral blood samples and tumor or nodule tissue samples. The research as a whole found: In both blood and tumor samples, malignant tumors were reported to have significantly higher TCR beta diversity than benign nodules.

The V end loses 9 bases and the J end loses 1 base, and a stretch of 26 bases separates them. Its CDR3 holds 18 amino acids, cysteine through phenylalanine. Solely the CDR3 DNA is kept, with 54 bases framed from the first base. As encoded in the germline V gene (reference sequence), CDR1 is SEHNR while CDR2 is FQNEAQ. No treatment had been received by any patient before thyroid surgery. Patient clinical samples collected from about 2012 to 2019 were retrospectively analysed using T-cell receptor beta sequencing. The library was produced with PCR. Sequencer: Illumina HiSeq 4000. High-throughput sequencing was used to profile the CDR3 region of the TCR beta-chain in every patient. The authors processed their data as follows. The researchers built a classifier to tell apart papillary thyroid cancer patients with distant metastasis, based on CDR3 differences among clinicopathological groups. The Shannon index was used to assess repertoire diversity, and the Morisita-Horn index was used to assess tumor-blood repertoire similarity. The public reads were run again by TCRdb, first through fastp at Q25 and then through MiXCR, and only productive beta chains were kept. The V and J calls were not made by the authors but by TCRdb's processing. For this sample the table gives approximately 70,000 clones, of which just over 4% were detected only once. Clones ranked in the top ten supply 20% to 25% of the sample.

This clone was counted between two and nine times. There is no known antigen for this receptor. No base-level quality is on record; no much larger clone is a single base apart. The rearranged segments are TRBV7-9 and TRBJ2-3; the D gene is possibly TRBD1 or TRBD2, with 5 bases matching each. The sequencing input was blood. The receptor was isolated from a female donor with papillary thyroid cancer or a benign thyroid nodule (not recorded which). Some clones in this sample may be carry-over from other donors' samples. The CDR3 corresponds to CARSLARTGRVRTDTQYF. The nucleotide sequence is TGTGCCAGAAGCCTAGCTCGGACGGGACGGGTCCGCACAGATACGCAGTATTTT. Joined to the reference TRBV7-9 and TRBJ2-3 proteins, this CDR3 gives the full variable domain: DTGVSQNPRHKITKRGQNVTFRCDPISEHNRLYWYRQTLGQGPEFLTYFQNEAQLEKSRLLSDRFSAERPKGSFSTLEIQRTEQGDSAMYLCARSLARTGRVRTDTQYFGPGTRLTVL.